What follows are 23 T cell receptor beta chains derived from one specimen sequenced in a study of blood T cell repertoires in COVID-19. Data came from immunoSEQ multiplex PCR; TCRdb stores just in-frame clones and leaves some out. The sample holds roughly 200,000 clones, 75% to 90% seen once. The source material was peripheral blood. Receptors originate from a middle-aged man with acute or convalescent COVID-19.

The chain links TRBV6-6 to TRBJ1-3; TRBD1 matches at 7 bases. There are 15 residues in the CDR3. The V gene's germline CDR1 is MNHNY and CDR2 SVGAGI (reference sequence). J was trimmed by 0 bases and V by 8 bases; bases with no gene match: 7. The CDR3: CASGITGDSGNTIYF. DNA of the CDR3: TGTGCCAGCGGAATTACAGGGGACTCTGGAAACACCATATATTTT.

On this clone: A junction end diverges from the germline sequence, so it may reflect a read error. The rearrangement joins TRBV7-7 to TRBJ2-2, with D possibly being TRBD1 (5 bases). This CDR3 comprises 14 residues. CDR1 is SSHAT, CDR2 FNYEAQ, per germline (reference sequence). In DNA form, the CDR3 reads TGTGCTAGCAGCTTATCAGGGTCCACCGGGGAGCTGTTTTTT. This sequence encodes CASSLSGSTGELFF. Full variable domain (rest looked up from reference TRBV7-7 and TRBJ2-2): GAGVSQSPRYKVTKRGQDVTLRCDPISSHATLYWYQQALGQGPEFLTYFNYEAQPDKSGLPSDRFSAERPEGSISTLTIQRTEQRDSAMYRCASSLSGSTGELFFGEGSRLTVL.

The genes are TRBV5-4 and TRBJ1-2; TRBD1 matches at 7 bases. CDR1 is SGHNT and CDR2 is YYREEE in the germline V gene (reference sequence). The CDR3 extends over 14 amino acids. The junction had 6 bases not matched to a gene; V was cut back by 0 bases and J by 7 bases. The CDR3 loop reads CASSLGPGGVGYTF. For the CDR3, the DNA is TGTGCCAGCAGCTTGGGCCCAGGGGGTGTTGGCTACACCTTC.

CDR3 DNA sequence: TGTGCCAGCAGCAACAGGGCGTCAGGTGAAAAACTGTTTTTT. Encoded protein: CASSNRASGEKLFF. The V call is TRBV6-5, the J call TRBJ1-4; TRBD1 might be the D (6 bases). Germline lookup yields CDR1 MNHEY and CDR2 SVGAGI. V shed 6 bases and J shed 7 bases, with 15 bases lying between them. The CDR3 runs to 14 residues.

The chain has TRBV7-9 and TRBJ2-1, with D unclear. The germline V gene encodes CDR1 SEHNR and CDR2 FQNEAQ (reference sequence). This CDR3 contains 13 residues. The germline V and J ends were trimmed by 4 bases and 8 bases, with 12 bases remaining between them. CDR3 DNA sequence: TGTGCCAGCAGCTCGGTCAATCGGGATGAGCAGTTCTTC. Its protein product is CASSSVNRDEQFF.

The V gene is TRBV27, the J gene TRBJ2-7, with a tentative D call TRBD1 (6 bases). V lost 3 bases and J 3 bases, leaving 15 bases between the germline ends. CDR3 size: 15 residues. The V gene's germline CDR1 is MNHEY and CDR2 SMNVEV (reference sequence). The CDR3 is CASSFVGGQGYEQYF. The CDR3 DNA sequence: TGTGCCAGCAGTTTTGTAGGGGGACAAGGCTACGAGCAGTACTTC.

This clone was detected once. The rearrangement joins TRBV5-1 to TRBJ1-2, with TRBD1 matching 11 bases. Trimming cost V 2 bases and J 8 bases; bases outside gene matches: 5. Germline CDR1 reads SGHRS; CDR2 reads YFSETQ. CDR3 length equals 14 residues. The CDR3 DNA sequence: TGCGCCAGCAGCTTACTCGGACAGGGGGCGGGCTACACCTTC. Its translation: CASSLLGQGAGYTF.

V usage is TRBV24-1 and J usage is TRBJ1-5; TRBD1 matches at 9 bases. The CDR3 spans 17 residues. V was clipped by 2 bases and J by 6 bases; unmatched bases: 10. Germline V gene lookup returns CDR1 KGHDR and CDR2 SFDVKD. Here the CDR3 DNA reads TGTGCCACCAGTGATTCGATGGGACAGGGAAGTAGTCAGCCCCAGCATTTT. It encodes CATSDSMGQGSSQPQHF.

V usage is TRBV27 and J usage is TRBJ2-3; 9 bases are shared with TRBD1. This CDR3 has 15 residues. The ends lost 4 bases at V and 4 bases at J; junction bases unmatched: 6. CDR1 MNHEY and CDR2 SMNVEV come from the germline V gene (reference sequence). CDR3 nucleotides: TGTGCCAGCAGTTGGACAGGGGTTGAGGCAGATACGCAGTATTTT. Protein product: CASSWTGVEADTQYF.

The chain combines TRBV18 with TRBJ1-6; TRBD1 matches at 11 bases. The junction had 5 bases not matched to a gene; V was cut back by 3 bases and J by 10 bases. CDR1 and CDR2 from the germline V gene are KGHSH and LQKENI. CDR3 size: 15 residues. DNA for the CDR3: TGTGCCAGCTCACCTTACGGGACAGGGGGGTCACCCCTCCACTTT. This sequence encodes CASSPYGTGGSPLHF.

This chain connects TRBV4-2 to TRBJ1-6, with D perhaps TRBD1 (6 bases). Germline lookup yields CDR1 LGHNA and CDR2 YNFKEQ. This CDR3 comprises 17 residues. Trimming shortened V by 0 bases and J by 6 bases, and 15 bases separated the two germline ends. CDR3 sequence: CASSQEQGRSGNSPLHF. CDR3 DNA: TGTGCCAGCAGCCAAGAGCAGGGGCGCTCCGGTAATTCACCCCTCCACTTT.

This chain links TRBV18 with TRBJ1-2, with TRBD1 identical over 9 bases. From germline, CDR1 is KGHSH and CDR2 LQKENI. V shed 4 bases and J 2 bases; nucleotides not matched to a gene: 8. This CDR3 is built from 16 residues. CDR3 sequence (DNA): TGTGCCAGCTCACGTCGGGAGACAGGGGGAAACTATGGCTACACCTTC. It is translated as CASSRRETGGNYGYTF.

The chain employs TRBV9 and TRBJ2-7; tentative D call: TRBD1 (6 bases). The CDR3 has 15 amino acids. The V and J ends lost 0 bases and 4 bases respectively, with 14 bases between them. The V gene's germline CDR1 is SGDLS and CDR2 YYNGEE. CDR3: CASSVDQDSQYEQYF. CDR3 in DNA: TGTGCCAGCAGCGTAGATCAGGACAGTCAGTACGAGCAGTACTTC.

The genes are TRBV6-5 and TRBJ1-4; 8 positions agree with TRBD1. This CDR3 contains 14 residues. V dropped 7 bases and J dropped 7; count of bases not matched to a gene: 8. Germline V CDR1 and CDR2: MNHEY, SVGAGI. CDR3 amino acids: CASTRTGLSEKLFF. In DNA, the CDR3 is TGTGCCAGCACCCGGACAGGGCTTAGTGAAAAACTGTTTTTT.

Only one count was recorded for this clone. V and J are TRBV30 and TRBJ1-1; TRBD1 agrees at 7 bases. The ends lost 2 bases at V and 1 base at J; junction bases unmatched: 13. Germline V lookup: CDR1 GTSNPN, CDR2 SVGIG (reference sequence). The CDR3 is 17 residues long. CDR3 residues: CAWSIISRGLGNTEAFF. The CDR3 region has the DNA TGTGCCTGGAGTATAATCAGCAGGGGGTTAGGGAACACTGAAGCTTTCTTT.

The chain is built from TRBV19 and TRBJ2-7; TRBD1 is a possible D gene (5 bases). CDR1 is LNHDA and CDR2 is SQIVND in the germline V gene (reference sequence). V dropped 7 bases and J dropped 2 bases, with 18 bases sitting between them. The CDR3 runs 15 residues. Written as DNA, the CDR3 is TGTGCCAGTACCCCTAAGCTGCAGGGTCCCTACGAGCAGTACTTC. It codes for CASTPKLQGPYEQYF.

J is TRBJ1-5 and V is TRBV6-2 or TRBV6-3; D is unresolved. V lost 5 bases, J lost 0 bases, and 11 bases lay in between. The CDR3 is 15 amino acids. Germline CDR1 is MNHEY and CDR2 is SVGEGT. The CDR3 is CASSPITYSNQPQHF. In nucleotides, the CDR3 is TGTGCCAGCAGTCCCATAACTTATAGCAATCAGCCCCAGCATTTT.

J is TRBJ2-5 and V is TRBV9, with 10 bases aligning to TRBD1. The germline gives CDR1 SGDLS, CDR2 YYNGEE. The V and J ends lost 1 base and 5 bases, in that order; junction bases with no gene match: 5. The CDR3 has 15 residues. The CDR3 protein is CASSVTDRGWETQYF. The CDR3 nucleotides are TGTGCCAGCAGCGTAACGGACAGGGGGTGGGAGACCCAGTACTTC. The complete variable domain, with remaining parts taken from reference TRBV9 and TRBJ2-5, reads DSGVTQTPKHLITATGQRVTLRCSPRSGDLSVYWYQQSLDQGLQFLIQYYNGEERAKGNILERFSAQQFPDLHSELNLSSLELGDSALYFCASSVTDRGWETQYFGPGTRLLVL.

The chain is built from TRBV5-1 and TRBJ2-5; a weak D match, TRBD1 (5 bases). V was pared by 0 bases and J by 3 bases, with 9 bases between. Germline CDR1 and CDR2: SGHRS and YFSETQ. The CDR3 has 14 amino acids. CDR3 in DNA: TGCGCCAGCAGCTTGGCCTCGACAGAAGAGACCCAGTACTTC. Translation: CASSLASTEETQYF.

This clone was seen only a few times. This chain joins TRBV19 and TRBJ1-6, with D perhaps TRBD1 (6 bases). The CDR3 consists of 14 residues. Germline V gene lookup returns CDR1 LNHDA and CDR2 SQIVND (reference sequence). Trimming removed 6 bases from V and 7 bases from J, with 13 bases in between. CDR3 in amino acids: CASRENRANSPLHF. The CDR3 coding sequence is TGTGCCAGTAGAGAGAACAGGGCGAATTCACCCCTCCACTTT.

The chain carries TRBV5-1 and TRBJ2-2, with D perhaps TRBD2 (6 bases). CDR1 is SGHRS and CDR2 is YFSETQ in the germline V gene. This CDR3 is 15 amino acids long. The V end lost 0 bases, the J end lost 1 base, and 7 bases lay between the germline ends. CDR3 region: CASSLAGGNTGELFF. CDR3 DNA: TGCGCCAGCAGCTTGGCCGGGGGGAACACCGGGGAGCTGTTTTTT.

The DNA of the CDR3 is TGTGCCAGCAGCTTTGGGAGGGCAGAAGCCGAGTTTTTT. Amino acids: CASSFGRAEAEFF. The chain uses TRBV13 and TRBJ1-4; the D is unclear. V lost 3 bases and J 16 bases, leaving 18 bases between the germline ends. Germline CDR1 and CDR2: PRHDT and FYEKMQ (reference sequence). The CDR3 is 13 amino acids.

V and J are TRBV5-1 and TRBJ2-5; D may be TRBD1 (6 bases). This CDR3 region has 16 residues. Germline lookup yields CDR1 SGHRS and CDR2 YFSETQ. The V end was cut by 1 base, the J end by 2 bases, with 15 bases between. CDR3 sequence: CASSLFQGTLQETQYF. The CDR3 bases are TGCGCCAGCAGCTTGTTCCAAGGGACACTTCAAGAGACCCAGTACTTC.